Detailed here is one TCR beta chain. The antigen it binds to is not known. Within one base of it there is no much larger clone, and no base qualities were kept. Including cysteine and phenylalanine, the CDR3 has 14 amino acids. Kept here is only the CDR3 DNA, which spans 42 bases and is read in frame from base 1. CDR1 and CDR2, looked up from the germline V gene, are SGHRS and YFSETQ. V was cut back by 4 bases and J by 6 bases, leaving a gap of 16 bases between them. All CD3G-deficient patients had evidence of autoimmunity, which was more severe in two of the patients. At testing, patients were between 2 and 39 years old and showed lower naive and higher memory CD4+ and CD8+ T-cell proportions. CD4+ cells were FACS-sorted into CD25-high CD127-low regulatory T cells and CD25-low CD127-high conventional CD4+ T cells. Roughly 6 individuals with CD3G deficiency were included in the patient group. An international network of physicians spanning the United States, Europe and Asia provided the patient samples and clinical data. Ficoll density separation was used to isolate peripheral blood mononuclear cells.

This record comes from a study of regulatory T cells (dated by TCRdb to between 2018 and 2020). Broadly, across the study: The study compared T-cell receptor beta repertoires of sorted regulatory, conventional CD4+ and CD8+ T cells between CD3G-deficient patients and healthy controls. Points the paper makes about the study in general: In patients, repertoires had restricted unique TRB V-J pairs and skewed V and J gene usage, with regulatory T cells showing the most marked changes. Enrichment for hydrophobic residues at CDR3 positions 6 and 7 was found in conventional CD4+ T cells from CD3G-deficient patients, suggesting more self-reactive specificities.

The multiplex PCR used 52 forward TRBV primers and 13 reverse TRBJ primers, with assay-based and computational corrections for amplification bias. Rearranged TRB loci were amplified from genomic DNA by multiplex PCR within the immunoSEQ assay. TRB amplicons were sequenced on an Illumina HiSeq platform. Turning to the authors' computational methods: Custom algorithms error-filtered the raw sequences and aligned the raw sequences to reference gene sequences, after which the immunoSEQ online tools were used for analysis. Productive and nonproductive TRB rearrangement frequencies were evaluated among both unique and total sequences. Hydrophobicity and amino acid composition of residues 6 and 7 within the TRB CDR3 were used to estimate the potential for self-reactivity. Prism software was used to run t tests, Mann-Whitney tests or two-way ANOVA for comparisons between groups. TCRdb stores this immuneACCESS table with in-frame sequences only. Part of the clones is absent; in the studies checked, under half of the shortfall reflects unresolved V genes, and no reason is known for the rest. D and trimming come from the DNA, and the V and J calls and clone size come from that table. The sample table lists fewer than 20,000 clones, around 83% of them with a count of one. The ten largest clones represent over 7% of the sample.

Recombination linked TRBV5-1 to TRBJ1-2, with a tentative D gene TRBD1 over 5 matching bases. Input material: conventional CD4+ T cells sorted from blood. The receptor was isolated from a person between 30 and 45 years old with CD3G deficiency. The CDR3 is CASSLGTTSDGYTF. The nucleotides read TGCGCCAGCAGCCTGGGGACGACTTCGGATGGCTACACCTTC. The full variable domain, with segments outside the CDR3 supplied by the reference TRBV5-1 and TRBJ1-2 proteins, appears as KAGVTQTPRYLIKTRGQQVTLSCSPISGHRSVSWYQQTPGQGLQFLFEYFSETQRNKGNFPGRFSGRQFSNSRSEMNVSTLELGDSALYLCASSLGTTSDGYTFGSGTRLTVV.